The TCR beta chain described here comes from a study of blood T cell repertoires in COVID-19. Study background: Material from acute and convalescent COVID-19 was sourced from the United States, Italy and Spain. Sample material is recorded as cDNA or gDNA derived from T cells, B-cell-depleted T cells, or PBMCs.

Participants came from 20 to 25 US areas, aged roughly 18 to 95 years. Cohorts were based on clinical histories the participants reported. The germline CDR1 and CDR2 sequences are SGHAT and FQNNGV. V was clipped by 11 bases and J by 1 base, with 17 bases between them. The CDR3 covers 14 residues. Assay used: immunoSEQ multiplex PCR; TCRdb lists only in-frame clones, some missing. The repertoire holds roughly 250,000 clones, roughly 88% seen once, with 0.95% to 1.5% in the top ten. The source is a woman aged 40 to 49 with acute COVID-19. The sample was PBMCs or T cells enriched from blood (not recorded which). This rearrangement joins TRBV11-2 to TRBJ1-1; possibly TRBD1 for D (5 bases). The CDR3 sequence: CAGHPGSRNTEAFF. In DNA form, the CDR3 reads TGTGCCGGACACCCCGGGTCCAGGAACACTGAAGCTTTCTTT. Drawing the rest from reference TRBV11-2 and TRBJ1-1, the complete variable domain is EAGVAQSPRYKIIEKRQSVAFWCNPISGHATLYWYQQILGQGPKLLIQFQNNGVVDDSQLPKDRFSAERLKGVDSTLKIQPAKLEDSAVYLCAGHPGSRNTEAFFGQGTRLTVV.